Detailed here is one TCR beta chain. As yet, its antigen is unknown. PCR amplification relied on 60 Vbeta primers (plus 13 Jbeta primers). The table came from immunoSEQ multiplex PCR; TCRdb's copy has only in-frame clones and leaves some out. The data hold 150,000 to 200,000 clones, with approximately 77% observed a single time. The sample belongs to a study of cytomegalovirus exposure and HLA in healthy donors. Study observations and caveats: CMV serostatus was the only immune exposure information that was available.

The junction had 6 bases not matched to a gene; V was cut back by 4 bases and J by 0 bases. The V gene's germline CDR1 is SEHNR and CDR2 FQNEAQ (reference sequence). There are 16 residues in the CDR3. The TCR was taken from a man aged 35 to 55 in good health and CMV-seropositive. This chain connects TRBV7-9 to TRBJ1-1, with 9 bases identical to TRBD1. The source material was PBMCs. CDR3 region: CASSSPGTGLNTEAFF. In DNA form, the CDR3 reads TGTGCCAGCAGCTCACCCGGGACAGGGTTGAACACTGAAGCTTTCTTT. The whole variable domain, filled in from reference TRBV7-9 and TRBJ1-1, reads DTGVSQNPRHKITKRGQNVTFRCDPISEHNRLYWYRQTLGQGPEFLTYFQNEAQLEKSRLLSDRFSAERPKGSFSTLEIQRTEQGDSAMYLCASSSPGTGLNTEAFFGQGTRLTVV.